These 17 T cell receptor beta chains were sequenced from one sample in a study of T cell responses to AZD1222 COVID-19 vaccine. The protocol was immunoSEQ multiplex PCR, while the TCRdb copy is restricted to in-frame clones and leaves out a portion. The sample holds 150,000 to 250,000 clones, about 94% seen once. Sequenced here: peripheral blood, sampled 28 days after the second AZD1222 dose. The receptor source for this set is an adult who received the AZD1222 COVID-19 vaccine.

The V call is TRBV4-1, the J call TRBJ2-6; D not certain. The CDR3 extends over 13 amino acids. Per the germline V gene, CDR1 is MGHRA and CDR2 is YSYEKL. The germline V and J ends were trimmed by 4 bases and 2 bases, with 3 bases remaining between them. CDR3 protein: CASSPTGANVLTF. As DNA, the CDR3 is TGCGCCAGCAGCCCGACTGGGGCCAACGTCCTGACTTTC.

V and J are TRBV7-9 and TRBJ1-5; no clear D gene. Germline values: CDR1 SEHNR, CDR2 FQNEAQ (reference sequence). The CDR3 is made up of 13 amino acids. V dropped 3 bases and J dropped 5 bases, with 8 bases sitting between them. In nucleotides, the CDR3 is TGTGCCAGCAGCTTCGTTGGGGATCAGCCCCAGCATTTT. As protein: CASSFVGDQPQHF.

The chain joins TRBV5-8 to TRBJ1-5; D might be TRBD1 (5 bases). CDR3 length: 16 residues. Trimming took 0 bases from V and 2 from J, leaving 12 bases between them. From germline, CDR1 is SGHTS and CDR2 YDEGEE. CDR3 sequence reads: CASSLGQGIGNQPQHF. The CDR3 nucleotides are TGTGCCAGCAGCTTGGGGCAGGGCATTGGCAATCAGCCCCAGCATTTT.

This rearrangement joins TRBV24-1 to TRBJ2-3; D gene unclear. This CDR3 comprises 13 residues. Germline V gene data show CDR1 as KGHDR and CDR2 as SFDVKD. Deletions cut 5 bases from V and 0 bases from J, with 5 bases between. DNA for the CDR3: TGTGCCACCAGTGTCGACAGCACAGATACGCAGTATTTT. Translated, it gives CATSVDSTDTQYF.

The chain carries TRBV24-1 and TRBJ2-1, with a possible D match to TRBD1 (6 bases). The CDR3 covers 14 residues. Trimming took off 1 base at V and 8 bases at J, with 11 bases between the two ends. Germline V lookup: CDR1 KGHDR, CDR2 SFDVKD. Here the CDR3 DNA reads TGTGCCACCAGTGATTTTGACCCAGGGGATGAGCAGTTCTTC. Encoded protein: CATSDFDPGDEQFF.

This clone was counted between two and nine times. This rearrangement joins TRBV3-1 (or the pseudogene TRBV3-2) to TRBJ1-1, with TRBD1 identical over 7 bases. The CDR3 is 12 amino acids. Germline assignment: CDR1 LGHDT and CDR2 YNNKEL (reference sequence). Trimming removed 10 bases from V and 0 bases from J; junction bases left unmatched: 2. The CDR3 sequence: CATGQLNTEAFF. For the CDR3, the DNA is TGTGCCACGGGACAGCTGAACACTGAAGCTTTCTTT.

The V gene is TRBV10-2, the J gene TRBJ2-7, with TRBD1 matching over 7 bases. Germline V gene data show CDR1 as WSHSY and CDR2 as SAAADI. After removal of 7 bases from V and 2 bases from J, the junction contained 5 bases not matched to a gene. The CDR3 has 13 amino acids. This CDR3 is CASTDRVAYEQYF. CDR3 in DNA: TGCGCCAGCACCGACAGGGTGGCCTACGAGCAGTACTTC.

The J gene is TRBJ2-7, the V gene TRBV14; the match to TRBD1 covers 7 bases. Germline values: CDR1 SGHDN, CDR2 FVKESK. The CDR3 runs 16 residues. The V gene end was trimmed by 4 bases and the J gene end by 3 bases; junction bases not matched to a gene: 12. The CDR3 reads CASSPLPTGVHYEQYF. The CDR3 DNA follows: TGTGCCAGCAGCCCCCTCCCTACAGGGGTGCACTACGAGCAGTACTTC.

The V and J genes are TRBV7-2 and TRBJ1-1; unclear D gene. The CDR3 is 14 amino acids. Trimming shortened V by 2 bases and J by 10 bases, and 17 bases separated the two germline ends. Germline CDR1 and CDR2: SGHTA and FQGNSA. The DNA for the CDR3 is TGTGCCAGCAGCTTAAGTTCTGGGTCCCGGGTAGCTTTCTTT. This gives the protein CASSLSSGSRVAFF.

This clone qualifies as medium-sized. The V gene is TRBV2, the J gene TRBJ2-1; either TRBD1 or TRBD2 may fit D (5 bases each). V gave up 5 bases and J gave up 2 bases, with 10 bases separating them. CDR3 size: 14 residues. Germline V CDR1 and CDR2: SNHLY, FYNNEI. The CDR3 here is CASSSRDPYNEQFF. CDR3 DNA: TGTGCCAGCAGTTCCAGGGACCCCTACAATGAGCAGTTCTTC.

This clone was seen just once. This chain uses TRBV6-6 with TRBJ1-6; possible D gene TRBD1, 5 bases. Germline-derived CDR1 and CDR2 are MNHNY and SVGAGI (reference sequence). CDR3 length: 15 amino acids. The V and J ends lost 11 bases and 7 bases respectively, with 21 bases between them. The DNA of the CDR3 is TGTGCCGGTTCACTCGAGGGGCTGGGGAATTCACCCCTCCACTTT. The encoded protein is CAGSLEGLGNSPLHF.

The rearrangement links TRBV5-1 to TRBJ1-4; no definite D call. V gave up 4 bases and J gave up 8 bases, with 12 bases separating them. The CDR3 covers 13 residues. The germline CDR1 and CDR2 sequences are SGHRS and YFSETQ. The CDR3 region is CASSRSGGEKLFF. The CDR3 nucleotides are TGCGCCAGCAGCAGGTCGGGTGGCGAAAAACTGTTTTTT.

The chain joins TRBV7-9 to TRBJ1-6; D gene uncertain. The CDR3 consists of 12 residues. Per the germline V gene, CDR1 is SEHNR and CDR2 is FQNEAQ (reference sequence). Trimming took 5 bases from V and 8 from J, leaving 7 bases between them. The CDR3: CASSPPHSPLHF. The CDR3 DNA follows: TGTGCCAGCAGCCCCCCGCATTCACCCCTCCACTTT.

The chain is built from TRBV2 and TRBJ1-6; perhaps TRBD1 as D (5 bases). Germline V gene sequence: CDR1 SNHLY, CDR2 FYNNEI. V lost 7 bases and J 6 bases, leaving 10 bases between the germline ends. CDR3 length: 13 residues. The DNA of the CDR3 is TGTGCCAGCACACAGGTCCCTAATTCACCCCTCCACTTT. Residues: CASTQVPNSPLHF.

The J gene is TRBJ1-5, the V gene TRBV30, with D tentatively TRBD1 (6 bases). Germline lookup yields CDR1 GTSNPN and CDR2 SVGIG (reference sequence). V dropped 4 bases and J dropped 3 bases, with 10 bases sitting between them. The CDR3 consists of 13 residues. This chain's CDR3 is CAWNRGANQPQHF. In nucleotides, the CDR3 is TGTGCCTGGAACCGGGGGGCCAATCAGCCCCAGCATTTT.

The V call is TRBV30, the J call TRBJ1-4, with D unresolved. Germline assignment: CDR1 GTSNPN and CDR2 SVGIG (reference sequence). The CDR3 sequence is 15 residues long. Trimming removed 3 bases from V and 8 bases from J, with 19 bases in between. The CDR3 is CAWSPGRVGSEKLFF. The DNA for the CDR3 is TGTGCCTGGAGCCCCGGGAGGGTCGGTAGCGAAAAACTGTTTTTT.

V is TRBV29-1 and J is TRBJ1-5; perhaps TRBD1 as D (5 bases). The CDR3 contains 12 residues. Per the germline V gene, CDR1 is SQVTM and CDR2 is ANQGSEA. The germline V and J ends were trimmed by 7 bases and 3 bases, with 10 bases remaining between them. The CDR3 spells CSAGDFNQPQHF. CDR3 DNA sequence: TGCAGCGCCGGGGACTTCAATCAGCCCCAGCATTTT.